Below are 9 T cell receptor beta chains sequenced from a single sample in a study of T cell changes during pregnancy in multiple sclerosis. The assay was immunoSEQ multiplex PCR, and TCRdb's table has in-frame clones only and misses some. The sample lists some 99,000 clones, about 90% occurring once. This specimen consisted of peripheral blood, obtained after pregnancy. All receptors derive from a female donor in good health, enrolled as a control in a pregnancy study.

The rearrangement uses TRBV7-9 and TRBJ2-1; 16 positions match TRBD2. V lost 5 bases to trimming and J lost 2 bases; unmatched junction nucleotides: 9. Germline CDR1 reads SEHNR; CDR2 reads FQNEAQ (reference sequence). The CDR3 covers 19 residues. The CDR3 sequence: CASSPGLAGGPLTYNEQFF. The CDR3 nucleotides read TGTGCCAGCAGCCCGGGACTAGCGGGGGGGCCCCTTACCTACAATGAGCAGTTCTTC.

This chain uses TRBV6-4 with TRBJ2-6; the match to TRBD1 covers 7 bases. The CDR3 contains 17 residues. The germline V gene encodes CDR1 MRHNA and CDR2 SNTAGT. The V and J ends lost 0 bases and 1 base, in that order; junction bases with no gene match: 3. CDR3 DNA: TGTGCCAGCAGTGACTCAGGACAGGTATCTGGGGCCAACGTCCTGACTTTC. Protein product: CASSDSGQVSGANVLTF.

The CDR3 coding sequence is TGTGCCAGCAGCTTAGGCACAGGGGGTATCTCACCCCTCCACTTT. It is translated as CASSLGTGGISPLHF. The chain joins TRBV7-8 to TRBJ1-6; TRBD1 matches 8 bases. J gave up 10 bases and V 1 base, and 6 bases lay outside the gene matches. This CDR3 has 15 residues. The germline V gene encodes CDR1 SGHVS and CDR2 FQNEAQ.

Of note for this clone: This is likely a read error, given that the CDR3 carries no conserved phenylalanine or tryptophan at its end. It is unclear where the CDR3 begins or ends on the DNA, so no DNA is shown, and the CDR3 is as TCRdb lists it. Here the CDR3 reads CASKASGRAA. V gene TRBV6-7 combines with J gene TRBJ2-4; the D call TRBD2 from the table was never checked on the DNA. TRBV6-7 is treated as an ORF (open reading frame) with a function not yet certain. The CDR3 is 10 amino acids long, termini counted.

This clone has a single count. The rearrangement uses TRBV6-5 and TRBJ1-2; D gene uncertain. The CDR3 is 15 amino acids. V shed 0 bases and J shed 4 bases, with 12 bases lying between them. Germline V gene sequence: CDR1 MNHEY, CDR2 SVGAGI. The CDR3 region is CASSYSRAQTYGYTF. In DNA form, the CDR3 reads TGTGCCAGCAGTTACTCGCGGGCCCAGACCTATGGCTACACCTTC.

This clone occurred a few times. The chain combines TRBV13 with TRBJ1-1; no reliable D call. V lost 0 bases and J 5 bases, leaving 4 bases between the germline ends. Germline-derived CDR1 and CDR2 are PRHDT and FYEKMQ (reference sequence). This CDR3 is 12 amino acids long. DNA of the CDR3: TGTGCCAGCAGCTTAGGGCAGACTGAAGCTTTCTTT. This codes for CASSLGQTEAFF.

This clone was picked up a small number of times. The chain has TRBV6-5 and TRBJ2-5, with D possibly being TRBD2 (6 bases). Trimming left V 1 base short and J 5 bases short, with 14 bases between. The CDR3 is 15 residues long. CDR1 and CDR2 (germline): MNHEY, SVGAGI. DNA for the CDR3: TGTGCCAGCAGTTACTTACGGGGGTCGGGGGAGACCCAGTACTTC. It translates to CASSYLRGSGETQYF.

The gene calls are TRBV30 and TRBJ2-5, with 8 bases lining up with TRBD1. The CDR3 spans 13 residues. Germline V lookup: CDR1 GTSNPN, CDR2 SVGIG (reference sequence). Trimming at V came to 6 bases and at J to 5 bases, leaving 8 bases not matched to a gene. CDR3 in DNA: TGTGCCTGCACCTCAGGGGGCGGGGAGACCCAGTACTTC. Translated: CACTSGGGETQYF.

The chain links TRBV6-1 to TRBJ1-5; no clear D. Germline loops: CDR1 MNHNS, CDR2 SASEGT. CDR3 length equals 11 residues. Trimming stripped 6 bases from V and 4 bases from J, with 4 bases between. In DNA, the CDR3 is TGTGCCAGCAGGGAGAATCAGCCCCAGCATTTT. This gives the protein CASRENQPQHF.